The 5 T cell receptor beta chains below come from one sample, sequenced in a study of a mutant IDH1 vaccine in newly diagnosed glioma. Data came from immunoSEQ multiplex PCR; TCRdb stores just in-frame clones and leaves some out. The table includes roughly 34,000 clones, about 93% detected once. Time point indicated: week 47, end of study. Doses of 300 ug of mutant IDH1 20-mer peptide were given with topical imiquimod. No antigen has been identified for these receptors. The source material was PBMCs, sampled from a glioma patient whose treatment included an IDH1 peptide vaccine. The receptors were sampled from a woman aged 40 to 49 with glioma.

The rearrangement links TRBV4-2 to TRBJ2-3; D is possibly TRBD2 (6 bases). CDR1 and CDR2 from the germline V gene are LGHNA and YNFKEQ. The CDR3 loop spans 16 amino acids. V gave up 2 bases and J gave up 2 bases, with 14 bases separating them. CDR3 sequence: CASSQIAVPFTDTQYF. The DNA of the CDR3 is TGTGCCAGCAGCCAAATAGCGGTCCCTTTCACAGATACGCAGTATTTT.

The chain uses TRBV19 and TRBJ2-2, with 10 bases aligning to TRBD2. V dropped 3 bases and J dropped 1; count of bases not matched to a gene: 2. Germline values: CDR1 LNHDA, CDR2 SQIVND (reference sequence). This CDR3 comprises 16 residues. The CDR3 DNA reads TGTGCCAGTAGTATCCGGACTAGCGGGAACACCGGGGAGCTGTTTTTT. Translated, it gives CASSIRTSGNTGELFF.

The chain carries TRBV2 and TRBJ1-2; no reliable D call. Deletions cut 4 bases from V and 4 bases from J, with 16 bases between. Germline loops: CDR1 SNHLY, CDR2 FYNNEI. The CDR3 loop spans 15 amino acids. The CDR3, as DNA: TGTGCCAGCAGTGTACACCCTAGTCTAGCCTATGGCTACACCTTC. Translated, it gives CASSVHPSLAYGYTF.

The V and J genes are TRBV21-1 and TRBJ2-5; TRBD2 is the table's D call, not checked against the DNA. TRBJ2-7 matches the DNA end more closely, so the J call is doubtful. TRBV21-1 is annotated as a pseudogene. This CDR3 has 16 amino acids. CDR3 DNA: TGTGCCAGCACCTTAGCGGGGGCGCTGACATCCTACGAGCAGTACTTC. This encodes CASTLAGALTSYEQYF.

The gene calls are TRBV6-5 and TRBJ1-5; D uncertain. Between the trimmed V and J ends, which lost 6 bases and 3 bases, there was a span of 9 bases. From germline, CDR1 is MNHEY and CDR2 SVGAGI. CDR3 length equals 13 residues. CDR3 region: CASSLEFNQPQHF. The CDR3 region has the DNA TGTGCCAGCAGCCTAGAATTCAATCAGCCCCAGCATTTT.